This TCR beta chain was observed in a study of cytotoxic CD8 clonotypes in ibrutinib-treated CLL. The length of the CDR3 is 12 residues. Germline V gene lookup returns CDR1 SQVTM and CDR2 ANQGSEA. Trimming pared 4 bases from V and 2 bases from J, leaving 6 bases between. This table comes from immunoSEQ multiplex PCR, and its TCRdb copy is limited to in-frame clones, with some not included. This table has some 200,000 clones, 70% to 75% appearing once. The table lists this clone with a few counts. This specimen includes other DNA sequences encoding the same CDR3. The clonotype originates from a human donor with chronic lymphocytic leukemia. The sequenced sample was PBMCs, obtained after 12 months of ibrutinib treatment. V is TRBV29-1 and J is TRBJ1-5, with D unresolved. The CDR3 bases are TGCAGCGTTGCAGAGGGCAATCAGCCCCAGCATTTT. Amino acid sequence: CSVAEGNQPQHF. The full variable domain, completed using reference TRBV29-1 and TRBJ1-5, is SAVISQKPSRDICQRGTSLTIQCQVDSQVTMMFWYRQQPGQSLTLIATANQGSEATYESGFVIDKFPISRPNLTFSTLTVSNMSPEDSSIYLCSVAEGNQPQHFGDGTRLSIL.